A single T cell receptor beta chain is shown here with its context. The antigen it binds to is not known. Per-nucleotide qualities are absent, and no much larger clonotype sits a single base away. The CDR1 and CDR2 encoded by the germline V gene are SGHTA and FQGNSA. V is shortened by 1 base, J by 2 bases, and the region joining them spans 10 bases. From cysteine to phenylalanine, the CDR3 is 15 amino acids long. The sequence is cut down to CDR3 DNA, 45 bases in frame from base 1. These data belong to a study of OX40 agonist ivuxolimab in advanced cancers. Regarding the study in general: Ivuxolimab was a fully human IgG2 agonistic monoclonal antibody targeting the costimulatory receptor OX40 (CD134). Peripheral TCRbeta sequencing was intended to test whether TCR sequence diversity was altered and clonal T-cell expansion was caused by ivuxolimab. A male proportion of roughly 80% and a mean age of roughly 58 years, ranging from 23 to 79, were recorded for the dose-escalation cohort. Partial responses occurred in three dose-escalation patients: two with cutaneous melanoma and one with hepatocellular carcinoma. The paper covers the monotherapy dose-escalation part of the phase I ivuxolimab trial, which included N ≈ 50 patients. Intravenous ivuxolimab was administered to patients every 2 weeks at six dose levels: 0.01, 0.1, 0.3, 1.5, 3 and 10 mg/kg. Prior anti-PD-1, anti-PD-L1 or anti-CTLA-4 therapy was permitted, and about two fifths of dose-escalation patients had received checkpoint inhibitors. Of the 52 patients in dose escalation, some 19 had hepatocellular carcinoma, some 15 had melanoma, 9 had renal cell carcinoma and 9 had head and neck cancer.

For sequencing of the TCRbeta CDR3 region, genomic DNA was extracted from the sorted cells. TCRbeta CDR3 regions were sequenced using the immunoSEQ Assay. TCRdb obtained this table from immuneACCESS and retained in-frame rearrangements with V and J assigned. These tables miss some clones; where compared with another copy, unresolved V genes account for less than half of the shortfall, and the remainder is unexplained. Within this sample are around 60,000 clones, with 87% of them counted one time only. 2.8% of the sample goes to the ten largest clones. Patients with a history of autoimmune disease or receiving systemic immunosuppression were excluded from the trial. Peripheral blood for TCR sequencing was collected from all dose cohorts at baseline, on cycle 4 day 1, and on cycle 7 day 1. Samples came from an open-label, multicenter, first-in-human phase I dose-escalation trial of ivuxolimab. Adults with locally advanced or metastatic melanoma, renal cell carcinoma, hepatocellular carcinoma or head and neck squamous cell carcinoma were enrolled in the trial. Before TCR sequencing, CD4+ T cells and CD8+ T cells were sorted from peripheral blood as separate populations.

The full study reports these points: At doses from 0.1 to 3.0 mg/kg, clonal expansion was seen in both CD4+ and CD8+ blood T cells between baseline and week 6. Low levels of normalized T-cell clonal expansion were also seen in some nonresponding patients. Antigen specificity was not determined for the clonally expanded peripheral T cells. Partial responders in the 0.1-3.0 mg/kg groups had among the lowest normalized peripheral clonal expansion, especially among CD8+ T cells. After ivuxolimab, expanded clones were on average more numerous among CD8+ T cells than among CD4+ T cells.

This clonotype was sampled from an adult with an advanced solid tumor such as melanoma, head and neck, liver or kidney cancer. The chain is assembled from TRBV7-2 and TRBJ2-3, with a weak D call of TRBD2 (5 bases match). The specimen was CD4+ or CD8+ T cells sorted from blood, collected in a trial of the OX40 agonist ivuxolimab. The DNA is TGTGCCAGCAGCTTAGTATCTAGCCCCACAGATACGCAGTATTTT. It translates to CASSLVSSPTDTQYF.